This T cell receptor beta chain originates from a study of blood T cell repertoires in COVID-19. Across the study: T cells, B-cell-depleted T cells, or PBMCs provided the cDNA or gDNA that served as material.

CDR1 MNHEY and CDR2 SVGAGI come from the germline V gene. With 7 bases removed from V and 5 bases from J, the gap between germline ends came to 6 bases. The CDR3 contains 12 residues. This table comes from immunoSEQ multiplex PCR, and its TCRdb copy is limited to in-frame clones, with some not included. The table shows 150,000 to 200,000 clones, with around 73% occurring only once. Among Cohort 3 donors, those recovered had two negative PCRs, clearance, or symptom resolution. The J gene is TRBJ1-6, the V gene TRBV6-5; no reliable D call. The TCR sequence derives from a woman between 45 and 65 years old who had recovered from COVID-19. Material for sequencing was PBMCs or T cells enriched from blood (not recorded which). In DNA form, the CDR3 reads TGTGCCAGCAATACAAATAATTCACCCCTCCACTTT. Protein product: CASNTNNSPLHF.